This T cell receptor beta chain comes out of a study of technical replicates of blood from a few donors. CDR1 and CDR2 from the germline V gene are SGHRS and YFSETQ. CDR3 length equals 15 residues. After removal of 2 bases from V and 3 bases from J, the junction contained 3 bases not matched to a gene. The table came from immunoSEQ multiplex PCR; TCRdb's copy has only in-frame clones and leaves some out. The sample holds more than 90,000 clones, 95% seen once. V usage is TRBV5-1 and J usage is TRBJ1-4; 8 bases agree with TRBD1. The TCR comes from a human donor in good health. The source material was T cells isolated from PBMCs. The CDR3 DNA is TGCGCCAGCAGCTTCCAGGGGGCATCTAATGAAAAACTGTTTTTT. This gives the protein CASSFQGASNEKLFF.